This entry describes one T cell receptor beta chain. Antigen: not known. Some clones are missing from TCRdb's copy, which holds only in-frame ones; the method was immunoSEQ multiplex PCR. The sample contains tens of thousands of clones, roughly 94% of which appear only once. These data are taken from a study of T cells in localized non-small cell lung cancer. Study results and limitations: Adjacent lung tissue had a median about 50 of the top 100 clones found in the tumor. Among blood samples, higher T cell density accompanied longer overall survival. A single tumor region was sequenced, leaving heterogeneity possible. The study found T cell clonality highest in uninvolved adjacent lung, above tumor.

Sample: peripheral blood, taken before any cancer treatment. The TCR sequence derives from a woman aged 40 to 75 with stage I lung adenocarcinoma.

The CDR3, as DNA: TGTGCCAGCAGCTTAGGCCGGGGGTTCGAGCAGTTCTTC. Protein product: CASSLGRGFEQFF. The chain couples TRBV11-3 to TRBJ2-1, with D maybe TRBD2 (6 bases). The CDR3 consists of 13 residues. V lost 1 base and J lost 10, with 11 bases in between. The germline V gene encodes CDR1 SGHNT and CDR2 YENEEA.